The 7 T cell receptor beta chains reported below all come from one sample, sequenced in a study of blood T cell repertoires in COVID-19. Sequenced by immunoSEQ multiplex PCR; TCRdb stores in-frame clones only, minus some. Of about 120,000 clones in the sample, about 90% were seen once. Sequencing used peripheral blood. These receptors came from a woman in her fifties or sixties with active or convalescent COVID-19.

In DNA, the CDR3 is TGTGCCAGTAGTATAGCTAGCGAGGCCTACGAGCAGTACTTC. Its translation: CASSIASEAYEQYF. The chain recombines TRBV19 with TRBJ2-7; D perhaps matches TRBD2 (6 bases). The V end was cut by 1 base, the J end by 2 bases, with 9 bases between. Per germline, CDR1 LNHDA and CDR2 SQIVND (reference sequence). The CDR3 contains 14 residues.

V usage is TRBV3-1 (or the pseudogene TRBV3-2) and J usage is TRBJ2-1, with TRBD2 identical over 10 bases. Germline-derived CDR1 and CDR2 are LGHDT and YNNKEL (reference sequence). V dropped 1 base and J dropped 0; count of bases not matched to a gene: 6. This CDR3 contains 18 residues. The CDR3 here is CASSQVDSGRSSYNEQFF. The CDR3 DNA reads TGTGCCAGCAGCCAAGTGGATAGCGGGAGGAGCTCCTACAATGAGCAGTTCTTC.

The genes are TRBV28 and TRBJ2-2, with 8 bases identical to TRBD2. CDR3 size: 19 residues. V trimming: 6 bases; J trimming: 6 bases; junction bases outside the gene matches: 21. CDR1 and CDR2 from the germline V gene are MDHEN and SYDVKM. The CDR3 nucleotides are TGTGCCAGCAGCCTTTACCCCCGGGGAGCGGGAGTTATCCCCGGGGAGCTGTTTTTT. This sequence encodes CASSLYPRGAGVIPGELFF. Complete variable domain (other parts from reference TRBV28 and TRBJ2-2): DVKVTQSSRYLVKRTGEKVFLECVQDMDHENMFWYRQDPGLGLRLIYFSYDVKMKEKGDIPEGYSVSREKKERFSLILESASTNQTSMYLCASSLYPRGAGVIPGELFFGEGSRLTVL.

The V and J genes are TRBV28 and TRBJ2-2; 10 bases map to TRBD2. The trim removed 5 bases at V and 0 bases at J, leaving 6 bases unmatched. Germline assignment: CDR1 MDHEN and CDR2 SYDVKM. The length of the CDR3 is 17 residues. Here the CDR3 reads CASSLTSGAANTGELFF. The CDR3 coding sequence is TGTGCCAGCAGTCTCACTAGCGGGGCAGCGAACACCGGGGAGCTGTTTTTT. Full variable domain (rest looked up from reference TRBV28 and TRBJ2-2): DVKVTQSSRYLVKRTGEKVFLECVQDMDHENMFWYRQDPGLGLRLIYFSYDVKMKEKGDIPEGYSVSREKKERFSLILESASTNQTSMYLCASSLTSGAANTGELFFGEGSRLTVL.

The chain recombines TRBV29-1 with TRBJ2-7; D gene unclear. CDR3 length equals 15 residues. Trimming pared 5 bases from V and 2 bases from J, leaving 19 bases between. Germline lookup yields CDR1 SQVTM and CDR2 ANQGSEA. This CDR3 reads CSVLKLHALTYEQYF. As DNA, the CDR3 is TGCAGCGTTTTAAAACTCCATGCTCTTACCTACGAGCAGTACTTC.

This clone has a single count. This chain links TRBV4-3 with TRBJ2-5; no clear D. Germline CDR1 reads LGHNA; CDR2 reads YSLEER. The CDR3 length is 11 residues. V was cut by 1 base and J by 7 bases, with 4 bases left in between. The CDR3 DNA reads TGCGCCAGCAGCCAAGGGAGGACCCAGTACTTC. Protein sequence: CASSQGRTQYF.

The V call is TRBV19, the J call TRBJ2-7, with a weak D call TRBD2 (5 bases). V lost 7 bases to trimming and J lost 3 bases, with 10 bases between them. This CDR3 comprises 12 residues. Germline CDR1 reads LNHDA; CDR2 reads SQIVND (reference sequence). The CDR3 DNA reads TGTGCCAGTAAAGGGAGACACTACGAGCAGTACTTC. Amino acid sequence: CASKGRHYEQYF.